This TCR beta chain was obtained from a study of blood T cell repertoires in COVID-19. Study-level background: The United States, Italy and Spain were the sources of the acute and convalescent COVID-19 samples. The cDNA or gDNA used as material had been derived from T cells, B-cell-depleted T cells, or PBMCs.

In the original workflow: Cell counts per sample came from amplifying reference gene primers. Sequencing was performed with immunoSEQ multiplex PCR; in TCRdb, only in-frame clones are kept and a portion is missing. V and J calls plus clone size are reproduced from that table; the DNA served to infer D and trimming. The sample shows approximately 100,000 clones, almost 85% of them seen only once. This sequence originates from a man aged 70-80 years with acute or convalescent COVID-19. Material: peripheral blood.

The CDR3 region has the DNA TGCAGTGCTAGTCTGGAGACCCAGTACTTC. This gives the protein CSASLETQYF. The rearrangement uses TRBV20-1 and TRBJ2-5, with no clear D. CDR1 is DFQATT, CDR2 SNEGSKA, per germline (reference sequence). The CDR3 sequence is 10 residues long. Trimming stripped 3 bases from V and 5 bases from J, with 4 bases between.